The next 20 T cell receptor beta chains were all read from a single sample in a study of T cell repertoires in cytomegalovirus infection. TCRdb processed the reads anew with MiXCR; each CDR3 protein has one entry. The data hold about 340,000 distinct CDR3 sequences, with roughly 28% observed a single time. Their antigens are not known. Sample: cultured PBMCs, taken from culture after CMV antigen stimulation. Receptor source: a human donor in good health (CMV status not recorded). Some clones in this sample may be carry-over from other donors' samples.

This chain connects TRBV7-2 to TRBJ2-7, with D possibly being TRBD2 (5 bases). CDR3 length equals 13 residues. Trimming pared 6 bases from V and 6 bases from J, leaving 15 bases between. Germline CDR1 and CDR2: SGHTA and FQGNSA. The CDR3 reads CASSIDGVGEQYF. CDR3 DNA: TGTGCCAGCAGTATAGACGGGGTGGGCGAGCAGTACTTC.

V usage is TRBV4-1 and J usage is TRBJ2-3; 9 positions match TRBD2. This CDR3 comprises 18 residues. Germline assignment: CDR1 MGHRA and CDR2 YSYEKL. The trim removed 0 bases at V and 2 bases at J, leaving 9 bases unmatched. In DNA form, the CDR3 reads TGCGCCAGCAGCCAAGATCGGGGCGGGGGGGCTATCACAGATACGCAGTATTTT. Encoded protein: CASSQDRGGGAITDTQYF.

This clonotype has at least ten counts. The genes are TRBV28 and TRBJ2-3; no definite D call. The germline gives CDR1 MDHEN, CDR2 SYDVKM. CDR3 length: 15 amino acids. V lost 5 bases and J lost 0, with 12 bases in between. As DNA, the CDR3 is TGTGCCAGCAGTCCTTCAGCCTCTAGCACAGATACGCAGTATTTT. Translating gives CASSPSASSTDTQYF.

This clonotype was recorded a few times. The chain carries TRBV9 and TRBJ2-7; 7 bases are shared with TRBD2. Germline V gene lookup returns CDR1 SGDLS and CDR2 YYNGEE. Trimming at V came to 4 bases and at J to 0 bases, leaving 4 bases not matched to a gene. CDR3 length equals 14 residues. CDR3 DNA: TGTGCCAGCAGCCCCCAGCGGGGCTCCTACGAGCAGTACTTC. It is translated as CASSPQRGSYEQYF.

This clonotype was observed a few times. A junction end diverges from the germline sequence, so it may reflect a read error. The V gene is TRBV29-1, the J gene TRBJ2-2; possible D gene TRBD1, 6 bases. Germline V gene data show CDR1 as SQVTM and CDR2 as ANQGSEA. There are 15 residues in the CDR3. As DNA, the CDR3 is TGCAGCGTCGAAGGGGGACCTGCGAACACCGGGGAGCTGTTTTTT. It is translated as CSVEGGPANTGELFF.

The chain is built from TRBV5-1 and TRBJ1-1, with 8 bases lining up with TRBD1. CDR1 is SGHRS, CDR2 YFSETQ, per germline. CDR3 length: 16 amino acids. The V segment lost 0 bases and the J segment 0 bases; nucleotides outside the gene matches: 4. CDR3 coding DNA: TGCGCCAGCAGCTTGGCCGGGACAGGATTGAACACTGAAGCTTTCTTT. It translates to CASSLAGTGLNTEAFF. The full variable domain, in which reference TRBV5-1 and TRBJ1-1 provide the parts outside the CDR3, is KAGVTQTPRYLIKTRGQQVTLSCSPISGHRSVSWYQQTPGQGLQFLFEYFSETQRNKGNFPGRFSGRQFSNSRSEMNVSTLELGDSALYLCASSLAGTGLNTEAFFGQGTRLTVV.

V and J are TRBV20-1 and TRBJ1-3; tentatively, D is TRBD1 (5 bases). Germline CDR1 DFQATT, CDR2 SNEGSKA (reference sequence). The CDR3 sequence is 15 residues long. The ends were cut back, 0 bases at V and 8 bases at J, with 17 bases in the middle. CDR3 protein: CSARDLLRAVDTIYF. CDR3 in DNA: TGCAGTGCTAGAGATCTGCTCAGGGCTGTCGACACCATATATTTT.

In its sample, this clonotype was seen many times. The chain carries TRBV7-7 and TRBJ2-1; 14 bases map to TRBD2. With V trimmed by 5 bases and J by 6 bases, 3 bases remained unmatched. The CDR3 has 15 amino acids. Looked up from germline, CDR1 is SSHAT and CDR2 is FNYEAQ (reference sequence). The CDR3 nucleotides read TGTGCCAGCAGCGCGGGACTAGCGGGGGTCAATGAGCAGTTCTTC. The encoded protein is CASSAGLAGVNEQFF.

This clonotype was recorded a few times. The J gene is TRBJ2-1, the V gene TRBV14, with D possibly being TRBD2 (6 bases). Trimming removed 0 bases from V and 0 bases from J, with 12 bases in between. The CDR3 covers 17 residues. In germline, CDR1 is SGHDN, CDR2 FVKESK. In DNA, the CDR3 is TGTGCCAGCAGCCAAGAGGGACTTTTGGACTCCTACAATGAGCAGTTCTTC. This encodes CASSQEGLLDSYNEQFF.

V is TRBV4-2 and J is TRBJ2-1; D is unclear. The CDR3 contains 14 residues. Trimming removed 0 bases at V and 7 bases at J, with 10 bases between. Germline V CDR1 and CDR2: LGHNA, YNFKEQ. CDR3 sequence (DNA): TGTGCCAGCAGCCAAGAAGGGATCAGGAATGAGCAGTTCTTC. It is translated as CASSQEGIRNEQFF.

Here the CDR3 DNA reads TGTGCCAGCAGCTTATGGGGGCATGGAGCTTTCTTT. This sequence encodes CASSLWGHGAFF. This rearrangement joins TRBV11-2 to TRBJ1-1; a weak D match, TRBD1 (6 bases). The CDR3 contains 12 residues. Germline CDR1 is SGHAT and CDR2 is FQNNGV. V lost 2 bases and J 10 bases, leaving 11 bases between the germline ends.

In this sample, this clonotype turned up a few times. The chain carries TRBV15 and TRBJ1-2; D ambiguous. V was clipped by 0 bases and J by 5 bases, with 4 bases between them. Germline CDR1 reads LNHNV; CDR2 reads YYDKDF (reference sequence). This CDR3 spans 12 amino acids. The CDR3 DNA is TGTGCCACCAGCAGAGATAAATATGGCTACACCTTC. Translating it yields CATSRDKYGYTF.

The CDR3 nucleotides are TGTGCCAGCAGTCAGATGGACAGGATGTATGGCTACACCTTC. Its translation: CASSQMDRMYGYTF. This rearrangement joins TRBV28 to TRBJ1-2; TRBD1 matches at 7 bases. CDR1 and CDR2 from the germline V gene are MDHEN and SYDVKM. The V and J ends lost 5 bases and 5 bases, in that order; junction bases with no gene match: 8. The CDR3 runs to 14 residues.

This clonotype was observed a handful of times. This CDR3 is CASSIGLVRRLADSYNEQFF. The CDR3 DNA reads as TGTGCCAGTAGTATTGGTTTGGTACGGAGACTAGCGGACTCCTACAATGAGCAGTTCTTC. The chain has TRBV19 and TRBJ2-1, with TRBD2 matching 9 bases. CDR1 LNHDA and CDR2 SQIVND come from the germline V gene (reference sequence). J lost 0 bases, V lost 3 bases, and 15 bases had no gene match. This CDR3 is 20 amino acids long. The whole variable domain, filled in from reference TRBV19 and TRBJ2-1, reads DGGITQSPKYLFRKEGQNVTLSCEQNLNHDAMYWYRQDPGQGLRLIYYSQIVNDFQKGDIAEGYSVSREKKESFPLTVTSAQKNPTAFYLCASSIGLVRRLADSYNEQFFGPGTRLTVL.

This clonotype was counted many times. V usage is TRBV7-2 and J usage is TRBJ1-4; D is unresolved. There are 13 residues in the CDR3. The V end was cut by 4 bases, the J end by 8 bases, with 11 bases between. Germline V CDR1 and CDR2: SGHTA, FQGNSA. CDR3 in amino acids: CASSSGGNEKLFF. The CDR3 DNA sequence: TGTGCCAGCAGCTCTGGTGGGAACGAAAAACTGTTTTTT.

This clonotype was picked up a small number of times. The genes are TRBV4-2 and TRBJ2-5; 12 nucleotides match TRBD1. The CDR3 is 18 amino acids. Germline V gene data show CDR1 as LGHNA and CDR2 as YNFKEQ. Trimming removed 0 bases from V and 2 bases from J; junction bases left unmatched: 7. The CDR3 loop is CASSQDPGQGAKQETQYF. CDR3 in DNA: TGTGCCAGCAGCCAAGATCCGGGACAGGGGGCCAAGCAAGAGACCCAGTACTTC.

The chain is built from TRBV7-3 and TRBJ2-1; possibly TRBD2 for D (5 bases). Germline assignment: CDR1 SGHTA and CDR2 FQGTGA. Trimming left V 4 bases short and J 0 bases short, with 10 bases between. CDR3 length equals 15 residues. CDR3 sequence: CASSSSFGSYNEQFF. CDR3 sequence (DNA): TGTGCCAGCAGCTCTAGCTTTGGCTCCTACAATGAGCAGTTCTTC. Complete variable domain (other parts from reference TRBV7-3 and TRBJ2-1): GAGVSQTPSNKVTEKGKYVELRCDPISGHTALYWYRQSLGQGPEFLIYFQGTGAADDSGLPNDRFFAVRPEGSVSTLKIQRTERGDSAVYLCASSSSFGSYNEQFFGPGTRLTVL.

The rearrangement uses TRBV3-1 and TRBJ1-1, with D perhaps TRBD1 (5 bases). V was trimmed by 1 base and J by 12 bases, leaving 15 bases between them. The CDR3 extends over 13 amino acids. From germline, CDR1 is LGHDT and CDR2 YNNKEL (reference sequence). CDR3 sequence (DNA): TGTGCCAGCAGCCAAGGACGCCAGGGAAAATCTTTCTTT. This sequence encodes CASSQGRQGKSFF. The entire variable domain, with the rest obtained from reference TRBV3-1 and TRBJ1-1, is as follows: DTAVSQTPKYLVTQMGNDKSIKCEQNLGHDTMYWYKQDSKKFLKIMFSYNNKELIINETVPNRFSPKSPDKAHLNLHINSLELGDSAVYFCASSQGRQGKSFFGQGTRLTVV.

The chain carries TRBV19 and TRBJ2-7; the D gene is possibly TRBD2 (6 bases). Per the germline V gene, CDR1 is LNHDA and CDR2 is SQIVND (reference sequence). CDR3 length: 14 residues. The germline V and J ends were trimmed by 7 bases and 2 bases, with 15 bases remaining between them. CDR3 amino acids: CASKGVGGTYEQYF. CDR3 bases: TGTGCCAGTAAGGGAGTTGGCGGGACCTACGAGCAGTACTTC. The whole variable domain, remainder taken from reference TRBV19 and TRBJ2-7, is DGGITQSPKYLFRKEGQNVTLSCEQNLNHDAMYWYRQDPGQGLRLIYYSQIVNDFQKGDIAEGYSVSREKKESFPLTVTSAQKNPTAFYLCASKGVGGTYEQYFGPGTRLTVT.

This clonotype was detected a few times. The V call is TRBV7-9, the J call TRBJ1-2; no clear D. The CDR3 has 13 residues. The V gene lost 5 bases and the J gene lost 8 bases, with 15 bases spanning the gap. Germline CDR1 is SEHNR and CDR2 is FQNEAQ (reference sequence). DNA for the CDR3: TGTGCCAGCAGCCCCGGTAGAGAATGGGGCTACACCTTC. It codes for CASSPGREWGYTF.